The sequence of this TCR beta chain was determined in a study of cytomegalovirus exposure and HLA in healthy donors. The PCR used 60 Vbeta and 13 Jbeta primers. Data came from immunoSEQ multiplex PCR; TCRdb stores just in-frame clones and leaves some out. Of around 90,000 clones in the sample, around 85% were seen once. Trimming removed 1 base at V and 7 bases at J, with 11 bases between. The CDR3 is 13 amino acids. The germline V gene has CDR1 SGHNT and CDR2 YYREEE (reference sequence). This clonotype was sampled from a man aged 35 to 55 in good health and CMV-seropositive. Input material: PBMCs. V and J are TRBV5-4 and TRBJ1-2; D is unresolved. CDR3 sequence: CASSLRDGGGYTF. The CDR3 DNA sequence: TGTGCCAGCAGCTTGCGGGATGGAGGTGGCTACACCTTC.